These T cell receptor beta chains were read from a single sample in a study of shared clonotypes between healthy human individuals. This table comes from immunoSEQ multiplex PCR, and its TCRdb copy is limited to in-frame clones, with some not included. The repertoire has under 1,100,000 clones, more than 75% of them found once; the top ten carry roughly 0.57%. Sequencing input: memory CD4+ T cells from PBMCs. The receptors shown here come from a man aged 18-30 years in good health. Some clones in this sample may be carry-over from other donors' samples. Each CDR3 is given with its conserved first and last residue. Each record gives: CDR3 protein, CDR3 DNA, D gene, clone size, V gene, J gene. D genes are given only for firm matches. Not all rows give a size; the values are once, few, many and, for expanded clones, a class.

cdr3_aa: CASSHTGTRPQEQFF
cdr3_nt: TGCGCCAGCAGCCACACCGGGACTCGCCCCCAAGAGCAGTTCTTC
d_call: NA
clone_size: NA
v_call: TRBV4-1
j_call: TRBJ2-1

cdr3_aa: CASSVPSGRTNEKLFF
cdr3_nt: TGTGCCAGTAGTGTCCCCTCGGGGAGGACTAATGAAAAACTGTTTTTT
d_call: NA
clone_size: NA
v_call: TRBV19
j_call: TRBJ1-4

cdr3_aa: CASSLVGGLAGGEQFF
cdr3_nt: TGTGCCAGCAGCTTAGTGGGTGGACTAGCGGGAGGGGAGCAGTTCTTC
d_call: TRBD2
clone_size: NA
v_call: TRBV7-2
j_call: TRBJ2-1

cdr3_aa: CASSISALEALVGSYEQYF
cdr3_nt: TGTGCCAGTAGTATCTCTGCCCTCGAGGCCTTAGTGGGATCCTACGAGCAGTACTTC
d_call: NA
clone_size: NA
v_call: TRBV19
j_call: TRBJ2-7

cdr3_aa: CATSRGDRSNQPQHF
cdr3_nt: TGTGCCACCAGCAGAGGGGACAGATCCAATCAGCCCCAGCATTTT
d_call: TRBD1
clone_size: NA
v_call: TRBV15
j_call: TRBJ1-5

cdr3_aa: CASSQTSTYEQYF
cdr3_nt: TGTGCCAGCAGCCAGACTTCGACCTACGAGCAGTACTTC
d_call: NA
clone_size: NA
v_call: TRBV5-4
j_call: TRBJ2-7

cdr3_aa: CASSYGQNIQYF
cdr3_nt: TGTGCCAGCAGTTATGGCCAAAACATTCAGTACTTC
d_call: NA
clone_size: NA
v_call: TRBV6-6
j_call: TRBJ2-4

cdr3_aa: CASSLLNEQFF
cdr3_nt: TGTGCCAGCAGCTTGCTCAATGAGCAGTTCTTC
d_call: NA
clone_size: many
v_call: TRBV7-8
j_call: TRBJ2-1

cdr3_aa: CASSPSLGSYNEQFF
cdr3_nt: TGTGCCAGCAGCCCGAGCTTAGGCTCCTACAATGAGCAGTTCTTC
d_call: NA
clone_size: NA
v_call: TRBV7-3
j_call: TRBJ2-1

cdr3_aa: CASSQDAQGRNYGYTF
cdr3_nt: TGCGCCAGCAGCCAAGATGCCCAGGGAAGGAACTATGGCTACACCTTC
d_call: NA
clone_size: NA
v_call: TRBV4-3
j_call: TRBJ1-2

cdr3_aa: CASSLEVGGGYEQYF
cdr3_nt: TGTGCCAGCAGCTTAGAGGTTGGAGGGGGCTATGAGCAGTACTTC
d_call: NA
clone_size: NA
v_call: TRBV7-8
j_call: TRBJ2-7

cdr3_aa: CASSQRTGKYEQYF
cdr3_nt: TGCGCCAGCAGCCAACGGACAGGAAAATACGAGCAGTACTTC
d_call: TRBD1
clone_size: NA
v_call: TRBV5-1
j_call: TRBJ2-7